These 24 T cell receptor beta chains were all obtained from the same sample, sequenced in a study of neoadjuvant anti-PD-1 for oral cavity cancer. The time point was: after neoadjuvant nivolumab, at surgical resection. The table came from immunoSEQ multiplex PCR; TCRdb's copy has only in-frame clones and leaves some out. Of around 35,000 clones listed, 35% to 45% were seen once; the top ten hold around 16%. The sequences come from tumor tissue, collected after nivolumab (anti-PD-1) treatment. These receptors were obtained from a person aged 40 to 85 with oral cavity squamous cell carcinoma.

This clone was counted many times. Here the CDR3 reads CASVNNAGSPGYTF. DNA for the CDR3: TGTGCCAGCGTAAATAATGCAGGTTCCCCTGGCTACACCTTC. The J gene is TRBJ1-2, the V gene TRBV2; no firm D call. The CDR3 runs 14 residues. The ends were cut back, 8 bases at V and 7 bases at J, with 20 bases in the middle. CDR1 and CDR2 (germline): SNHLY, FYNNEI.

This clone was found a few times. The chain employs TRBV27 and TRBJ1-1, with a weak D call TRBD1 (5 bases). Germline V gives CDR1 MNHEY, CDR2 SMNVEV (reference sequence). V was pared by 5 bases and J by 2 bases, with 12 bases between. The CDR3 runs to 14 residues. CDR3: CASSTQELNTEAFF. The CDR3 coding sequence is TGTGCCAGCAGTACACAGGAACTTAACACTGAAGCTTTCTTT.

This sequence joins TRBV18 and TRBJ2-4; 8 nucleotides line up with TRBD1. V lost 2 bases to trimming and J lost 7 bases; unmatched junction nucleotides: 7. The CDR3 spans 15 residues. Germline V gene sequence: CDR1 KGHSH, CDR2 LQKENI. The CDR3 spells CASSPNRQGLNIQYF. CDR3 in DNA: TGTGCCAGCTCACCAAATAGACAGGGGCTCAACATTCAGTACTTC. Complete variable domain (other parts from reference TRBV18 and TRBJ2-4): NAGVMQNPRHLVRRRGQEARLRCSPMKGHSHVYWYRQLPEEGLKFMVYLQKENIIDESGMPKERFSAEFPKEGPSILRIQQVVRGDSAAYFCASSPNRQGLNIQYFGAGTRLSVL.

This clone has a handful of counts. The rearrangement uses TRBV5-1 and TRBJ1-3; a possible D gene is TRBD1 (5 bases). This CDR3 is 13 amino acids long. Germline V gene data show CDR1 as SGHRS and CDR2 as YFSETQ. The V and J ends lost 0 bases and 15 bases respectively, with 16 bases between them. The CDR3 nucleotides are TGCGCCAGCAGCTTGGCCGGTATACGGGACCAATATTTT. It yields the protein CASSLAGIRDQYF.

This clone has a handful of counts. The rearrangement joins TRBV7-2 to TRBJ1-2, with D tentatively TRBD1 (6 bases). The CDR3 length is 14 residues. CDR1 and CDR2 from the germline V gene are SGHTA and FQGNSA. The V end was cut by 5 bases, the J end by 3 bases, with 13 bases between. The CDR3 reads CASSLGGHDYGYTF. The CDR3 DNA follows: TGTGCCAGCAGCCTCGGGGGACATGACTATGGCTACACCTTC.

V usage is TRBV30 and J usage is TRBJ2-1; TRBD1 agrees at 9 bases. Germline lookup yields CDR1 GTSNPN and CDR2 SVGIG (reference sequence). With 4 bases clipped from V and 6 bases from J, the junction kept 7 bases outside the gene matches. This CDR3 region has 14 residues. CDR3: CAWNRDRVVNEQFF. The CDR3 coding sequence is TGTGCCTGGAATCGGGACAGGGTGGTCAATGAGCAGTTCTTC.

The gene calls are TRBV11-2 and TRBJ1-1; 7 bases line up with TRBD1. CDR3 length equals 17 residues. V trimming: 5 bases; J trimming: 1 base; junction bases outside the gene matches: 13. Per the germline V gene, CDR1 is SGHAT and CDR2 is FQNNGV. CDR3 amino acids: CASSPIRDRRPNTEAFF. CDR3 in DNA: TGTGCCAGCAGCCCCATCCGGGACAGAAGACCGAACACTGAAGCTTTCTTT.

This clone was detected a few times. The chain recombines TRBV19 with TRBJ1-1; TRBD1 is a possible D gene (5 bases). Germline loops: CDR1 LNHDA, CDR2 SQIVND (reference sequence). The CDR3 runs to 15 residues. V was pared by 4 bases and J by 4 bases, with 16 bases between. The CDR3 region is CASSRGRGVSTEAFF. CDR3 nucleotides: TGTGCCAGTAGTAGGGGCCGAGGCGTGAGCACTGAAGCTTTCTTT.

This clone appeared a few times. J is TRBJ2-1 and V is TRBV5-1; TRBD1 agrees at 12 bases. Losses at the gene ends were 4 bases for V and 10 bases for J; bases not matched to a gene: 6. This CDR3 region has 14 residues. CDR1 and CDR2 from the germline V gene are SGHRS and YFSETQ. The chain's CDR3 is CASSVWDRGREQFF. CDR3 sequence (DNA): TGCGCCAGCAGCGTTTGGGACAGGGGGCGCGAGCAGTTCTTC.

This clone has more than one count but fewer than ten. The CDR3 DNA sequence: TGTGCCAGTAGTCAGCGCGACTACACAGATACGCAGTATTTT. It specifies CASSQRDYTDTQYF. This rearrangement joins TRBV19 to TRBJ2-3, with a possible D match to TRBD2 (5 bases). The CDR3 runs to 14 residues. Trimming pared 5 bases from V and 2 bases from J, leaving 11 bases between. Germline values: CDR1 LNHDA, CDR2 SQIVND (reference sequence).

This clone appeared many times. V usage is TRBV7-9 and J usage is TRBJ1-2; unclear D gene. In germline, CDR1 is SEHNR, CDR2 FQNEAQ (reference sequence). V lost 5 bases and J 3 bases, leaving 13 bases between the germline ends. The CDR3 sequence is 14 residues long. The CDR3 spells CASSRQQLHYGYTF. CDR3 coding DNA: TGTGCCAGCAGCCGGCAACAGCTTCACTATGGCTACACCTTC.

The V gene is TRBV7-9, the J gene TRBJ2-5; a possible D gene is TRBD1 (6 bases). Germline lookup yields CDR1 SEHNR and CDR2 FQNEAQ (reference sequence). The CDR3 has 14 amino acids. V lost 5 bases, J lost 1 base, and 11 bases lay in between. CDR3 region: CASSIVTGQETQYF. The DNA of the CDR3 is TGTGCCAGCAGCATTGTGACAGGCCAAGAGACCCAGTACTTC.

The V gene is TRBV27, the J gene TRBJ2-7; 8 bases match TRBD2. Germline assignment: CDR1 MNHEY and CDR2 SMNVEV (reference sequence). The V segment lost 10 bases and the J segment 4 bases; nucleotides outside the gene matches: 12. There are 14 residues in the CDR3. Here the CDR3 reads CATRRGLVGYEQYF. In DNA form, the CDR3 reads TGTGCCACGCGCAGGGGACTAGTTGGGTACGAGCAGTACTTC.

The rearrangement uses TRBV9 and TRBJ1-1; maybe TRBD1 (5 bases). Germline CDR1 reads SGDLS; CDR2 reads YYNGEE. The V gene lost 0 bases and the J gene lost 6 bases, with 12 bases spanning the gap. The CDR3 loop spans 14 amino acids. CDR3 nucleotide sequence: TGTGCCAGCAGCGTAGGTGCAGGGTTGGCTGAAGCTTTCTTT. Residues: CASSVGAGLAEAFF.

The chain joins TRBV30 to TRBJ2-2; 8 bases map to TRBD1. The CDR3 has 15 residues. V was pared by 3 bases and J by 3 bases, with 6 bases of the junction left unmatched. Germline V gene data show CDR1 as GTSNPN and CDR2 as SVGIG (reference sequence). The DNA for the CDR3 is TGTGCCTGGAGGGCCAGGGGGCTTGACACCGGGGAGCTGTTTTTT. As protein: CAWRARGLDTGELFF.

Remarks on this clone: With only one base between it and a far larger clone, this is likely a read error. This chain uses TRBV5-6 with TRBJ2-7; 7 bases are shared with TRBD2. In germline, CDR1 is SGHDT, CDR2 YYEEEE. The ends lost 0 bases at V and 6 bases at J; junction bases unmatched: 0. CDR3 size: 12 residues. DNA of the CDR3: TGTGCCAGCAGCTTGGCGGGAGGCGAGCAGTACTTC. This gives the protein CASSLAGGEQYF.

This clone was counted a few times. The rearrangement uses TRBV29-1 and TRBJ2-7, with 7 positions matching TRBD1. With 6 bases clipped from V and 5 bases from J, the junction kept 4 bases outside the gene matches. The germline V gene has CDR1 SQVTM and CDR2 ANQGSEA. The CDR3 consists of 11 residues. The CDR3 DNA is TGCAGCGTCGCGACAGGGAACGAGCAGTACTTC. Translated, it gives CSVATGNEQYF.

This CDR3 is CASSFASSYNEQFF. Here the CDR3 DNA reads TGTGCCAGCAGCTTCGCGAGCTCCTACAATGAGCAGTTCTTC. This sequence joins TRBV5-6 and TRBJ2-1; D not resolved. Germline V gene data show CDR1 as SGHDT and CDR2 as YYEEEE. Trimming removed 2 bases from V and 0 bases from J, with 6 bases in between. This CDR3 comprises 14 residues.

This clone was seen a handful of times. The chain combines TRBV6-1 with TRBJ1-5; TRBD1 matches at 7 bases. Germline loops: CDR1 MNHNS, CDR2 SASEGT. Losses at the gene ends were 1 base for V and 2 bases for J; bases not matched to a gene: 2. CDR3 size: 15 residues. CDR3 nucleotides: TGTGCCAGCAGTGAAGGTGGGACAGGCAATCAGCCCCAGCATTTT. Protein product: CASSEGGTGNQPQHF.

The V gene is TRBV29-1, the J gene TRBJ2-7; 8 bases are shared with TRBD1. Trimming removed 5 bases from V and 1 base from J; junction bases left unmatched: 1. The CDR3 contains 12 residues. Germline V lookup: CDR1 SQVTM, CDR2 ANQGSEA. CDR3 bases: TGCAGCGTTCAGGGGGCATCCTACGAGCAGTACTTC. It translates to CSVQGASYEQYF.

This clone was seen ten or more times. The rearrangement joins TRBV6-1 to TRBJ2-1, with D maybe TRBD2 (5 bases). The germline V and J ends were trimmed by 2 bases and 7 bases, with 18 bases remaining between them. Germline V gene lookup returns CDR1 MNHNS and CDR2 SASEGT. The length of the CDR3 is 16 residues. The DNA for the CDR3 is TGTGCCAGCAGTGAAAGGCCAGGACTTTACACGAATGAGCAGTTCTTC. Residues: CASSERPGLYTNEQFF.

This clone showed up just a few times. V usage is TRBV27 and J usage is TRBJ2-5, with D perhaps matching TRBD2 (5 bases). Germline values: CDR1 MNHEY, CDR2 SMNVEV (reference sequence). Deletions cut 6 bases from V and 4 bases from J, with 12 bases between. The CDR3 extends over 13 amino acids. The CDR3 sequence is CASRVGGGETQYF. The CDR3, as DNA: TGTGCCAGCAGGGTTGGCGGAGGAGAGACCCAGTACTTC.

The chain recombines TRBV5-1 with TRBJ2-7, with TRBD2 as a possible D gene (6 bases). Germline V gene data show CDR1 as SGHRS and CDR2 as YFSETQ. The V gene lost 0 bases and the J gene lost 4 bases, with 17 bases spanning the gap. This CDR3 has 16 amino acids. CDR3 protein: CASSLEFGGGGYEQYF. The CDR3 DNA follows: TGCGCCAGCAGCTTGGAATTCGGGGGAGGAGGATACGAGCAGTACTTC. Variable domain in full (rest from reference TRBV5-1 and TRBJ2-7): KAGVTQTPRYLIKTRGQQVTLSCSPISGHRSVSWYQQTPGQGLQFLFEYFSETQRNKGNFPGRFSGRQFSNSRSEMNVSTLELGDSALYLCASSLEFGGGGYEQYFGPGTRLTVT.

Details on this clone: Additional DNA sequences in this sample encode the identical CDR3. The rearrangement uses TRBV7-2 and TRBJ2-7; D remains unclear. With 1 base removed from V and 4 bases from J, the gap between germline ends came to 2 bases. The CDR3 loop spans 11 amino acids. Germline V gene data show CDR1 as SGHTA and CDR2 as FQGNSA. This chain's CDR3 is CASSLVYEQYF. DNA for the CDR3: TGTGCCAGCAGCTTAGTTTACGAGCAGTACTTC.